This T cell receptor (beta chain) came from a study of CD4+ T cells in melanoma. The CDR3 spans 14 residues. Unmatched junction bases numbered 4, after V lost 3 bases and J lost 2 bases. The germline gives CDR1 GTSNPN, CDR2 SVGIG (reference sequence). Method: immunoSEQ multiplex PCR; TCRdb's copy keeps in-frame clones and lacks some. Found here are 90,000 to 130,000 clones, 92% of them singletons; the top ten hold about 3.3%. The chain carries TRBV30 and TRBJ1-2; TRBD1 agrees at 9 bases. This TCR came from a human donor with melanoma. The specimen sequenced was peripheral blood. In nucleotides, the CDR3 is TGTGCCTGGAGGGGACAGGGTAAGAACTATGGCTACACCTTC. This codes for CAWRGQGKNYGYTF.